These 29 T cell receptor beta chains were sequenced from one sample in a study of CD8+ T cells in alopecia areata. Reverse transcribed after extraction, RNA yielded cDNA as the sequencing template. Generated by immunoSEQ multiplex PCR, the TCRdb table keeps only in-frame clones and is missing some. The data hold approximately 99,000 clones, with roughly 60% observed a single time. Sequenced material: CD8+ T cells sorted from blood. The receptor source for this set is a human donor in good health.

The rearrangement links TRBV13 to TRBJ2-2; TRBD2 aligns across 9 bases. With V trimmed by 5 bases and J by 3 bases, 4 bases remained unmatched. Germline V gene data show CDR1 as PRHDT and CDR2 as FYEKMQ (reference sequence). CDR3 length equals 15 residues. CDR3 coding DNA: TGTGCCAGCAGCCCTAGCGGGATTTACACCGGGGAGCTGTTTTTT. Protein product: CASSPSGIYTGELFF. Together with reference TRBV13 and TRBJ2-2, the CDR3 gives the full variable domain: AAGVIQSPRHLIKEKRETATLKCYPIPRHDTVYWYQQGPGQDPQFLISFYEKMQSDKGSIPDRFSAQQFSDYHSELNMSSLELGDSALYFCASSPSGIYTGELFFGEGSRLTVL.

The J gene is TRBJ2-3, the V gene TRBV13; 14 nucleotides align to TRBD2. Germline assignment: CDR1 PRHDT and CDR2 FYEKMQ (reference sequence). V lost 4 bases to trimming and J lost 4 bases; unmatched junction nucleotides: 19. CDR3 length: 21 residues. CDR3: CASSSLEGLAGGLTVADTQYF. CDR3 DNA sequence: TGTGCCAGCAGCTCCCTAGAAGGACTAGCGGGGGGCCTCACCGTGGCAGATACGCAGTATTTT.

V usage is TRBV10-2 and J usage is TRBJ1-2; 10 nucleotides match TRBD1. The J segment lost 3 bases and the V segment lost 3 bases, leaving 10 bases of the junction unmatched. The germline CDR1 and CDR2 sequences are WSHSY and SAAADI. The CDR3 loop spans 17 amino acids. CDR3 residues: CASSDAGADRGDYGYTF. The DNA for the CDR3 is TGCGCCAGCAGTGACGCTGGAGCGGACAGGGGGGACTATGGCTACACCTTC.

In its sample, this clone was seen a few times. The chain carries TRBV19 and TRBJ2-3; D gene unclear. In germline, CDR1 is LNHDA, CDR2 SQIVND (reference sequence). This CDR3 is built from 15 residues. Trimming took off 6 bases at V and 2 bases at J, with 15 bases between the two ends. The CDR3 region is CASSISAATTDTQYF. The CDR3 DNA is TGTGCCAGTAGCATATCGGCAGCGACCACAGATACGCAGTATTTT.

The genes are TRBV4-2 and TRBJ1-2; D not certain. CDR3 length equals 15 residues. V was trimmed by 1 base and J by 4 bases, leaving 13 bases between them. CDR1 and CDR2 from the germline V gene are LGHNA and YNFKEQ. This CDR3 reads CASSQGTNTVYGYTF. DNA of the CDR3: TGTGCCAGCAGCCAAGGGACCAATACGGTCTATGGCTACACCTTC.

The rearrangement joins TRBV9 to TRBJ2-7; 7 bases map to TRBD1. Per germline, CDR1 SGDLS and CDR2 YYNGEE. V lost 0 bases and J lost 3; bases outside the gene matches: 3. The CDR3 is 14 amino acids. CDR3 amino acids: CASSVGAGGYEQYF. Here the CDR3 DNA reads TGTGCCAGCAGCGTAGGGGCAGGGGGCTACGAGCAGTACTTC.

V and J are TRBV4-2 and TRBJ2-7; the D gene is possibly TRBD2 (6 bases). Germline V CDR1 and CDR2: LGHNA, YNFKEQ. V was clipped by 4 bases and J by 0 bases, with 13 bases between them. This CDR3 comprises 15 residues. CDR3 bases: TGTGCCAGCAGCCGGACTCTCGGGAGCTCCTACGAGCAGTACTTC. As protein: CASSRTLGSSYEQYF.

V gene TRBV6-1 combines with J gene TRBJ1-2; D call uncertain. Trimming removed 0 bases from V and 5 bases from J, with 16 bases in between. This CDR3 is 16 amino acids long. Germline CDR1 MNHNS, CDR2 SASEGT. The CDR3 protein is CASSEAEERVRYGYTF. CDR3 DNA: TGTGCCAGCAGTGAAGCGGAAGAGAGGGTTAGGTATGGCTACACCTTC.

The chain carries TRBV9 and TRBJ1-5; no clear D. CDR1 and CDR2 (germline): SGDLS, YYNGEE. The CDR3 has 13 residues. V was pared by 3 bases and J by 4 bases, with 8 bases between. This chain's CDR3 is CASSASLNQPQHF. Here the CDR3 DNA reads TGTGCCAGCAGCGCCAGCTTGAATCAGCCCCAGCATTTT.

This clone was seen only a few times. This sequence joins TRBV9 and TRBJ2-6, with a tentative D call TRBD2 (6 bases). Per germline, CDR1 SGDLS and CDR2 YYNGEE. CDR3 size: 16 residues. V lost 3 bases to trimming and J lost 0 bases, with 10 bases between them. CDR3 coding DNA: TGTGCCAGCAGCGCCGACGGGAGCTCTGGGGCCAACGTCCTGACTTTC. Its protein product is CASSADGSSGANVLTF.

The chain combines TRBV13 with TRBJ2-5, with D uncertain. Trimming took 0 bases from V and 11 from J, leaving 10 bases between them. The CDR3 runs 12 residues. CDR1 PRHDT and CDR2 FYEKMQ come from the germline V gene (reference sequence). CDR3 in DNA: TGTGCCAGCAGCTTAGGGTCCCGAGAGCAGTACTTC. It specifies CASSLGSREQYF. The entire variable domain, with the rest obtained from reference TRBV13 and TRBJ2-5, is as follows: AAGVIQSPRHLIKEKRETATLKCYPIPRHDTVYWYQQGPGQDPQFLISFYEKMQSDKGSIPDRFSAQQFSDYHSELNMSSLELGDSALYFCASSLGSREQYFGPGTRLLVL.

This chain uses TRBV5-1 with TRBJ2-5; 13 bases align to TRBD2. Unmatched junction bases numbered 4, after V lost 4 bases and J lost 7 bases. This CDR3 comprises 14 residues. Germline lookup yields CDR1 SGHRS and CDR2 YFSETQ. The DNA of the CDR3 is TGCGCCAGCAGCCCGACTAGCGGGGGGACGACCCAGTACTTC. Residues: CASSPTSGGTTQYF.

The chain joins TRBV6-5 to TRBJ2-5; 9 positions agree with TRBD2. The junction had 3 bases not matched to a gene; V was cut back by 2 bases and J by 2 bases. CDR1 MNHEY and CDR2 SVGAGI come from the germline V gene. The CDR3 sequence is 15 residues long. The CDR3 reads CASSYGGGVQETQYF. The CDR3, as DNA: TGTGCCAGCAGTTACGGCGGGGGGGTACAAGAGACCCAGTACTTC.

This clone was counted only a few times. This chain connects TRBV7-9 to TRBJ2-5; TRBD1 might be the D (5 bases). Deletions cut 5 bases from V and 7 bases from J, with 20 bases between. The germline CDR1 and CDR2 sequences are SEHNR and FQNEAQ (reference sequence). The CDR3 is 15 residues long. Written as DNA, the CDR3 is TGTGCCAGCAGCCTAGGCCAGGGCCAGGGAAGGACCCAGTACTTC. Residues: CASSLGQGQGRTQYF.

The genes are TRBV6-5 and TRBJ2-2; 8 nucleotides match TRBD2. The length of the CDR3 is 16 residues. The V gene's germline CDR1 is MNHEY and CDR2 SVGAGI. The junction had 3 bases not matched to a gene; V was cut back by 2 bases and J by 1 base. The CDR3 DNA reads as TGTGCCAGCAGTTACGGGCTAGCGGGGAACACCGGGGAGCTGTTTTTT. Translating gives CASSYGLAGNTGELFF.

The chain joins TRBV10-3 to TRBJ2-7; D is perhaps TRBD2 (6 bases). Trimming took off 6 bases at V and 5 bases at J, with 17 bases between the two ends. This CDR3 region has 14 residues. Germline V gene data show CDR1 as ENHRY and CDR2 as SYGVKD. CDR3 coding DNA: TGTGCCATCAGAAAAGGAGGGTCGGGCCACGAGCAGTACTTC. Translated, it gives CAIRKGGSGHEQYF.

CDR3 bases: TGTGCCAGCAGTGACTGGCGACTTGAAAGCCAAGAGACCCAGTACTTC. This gives the protein CASSDWRLESQETQYF. This chain joins TRBV2 and TRBJ2-5; D gene ambiguous. Trimming removed 3 bases at V and 1 base at J, with 15 bases between. Per the germline V gene, CDR1 is SNHLY and CDR2 is FYNNEI. This CDR3 contains 16 residues.

This clone turned up a few times. CDR3 in DNA: TGTGCCAGCAGCTCCCGGGTCCAGAACACTGAAGCTTTCTTT. Translating gives CASSSRVQNTEAFF. This chain joins TRBV5-4 and TRBJ1-1; D gene ambiguous. This CDR3 contains 14 residues. Per the germline V gene, CDR1 is SGHNT and CDR2 is YYREEE (reference sequence). With 3 bases removed from V and 1 base from J, the gap between germline ends came to 10 bases.

This clone has just one count. This sequence joins TRBV28 and TRBJ2-5; TRBD2 agrees at 14 bases. The CDR3 is 17 residues long. J was trimmed by 4 bases and V by 4 bases; bases with no gene match: 8. Germline CDR1 and CDR2: MDHEN and SYDVKM. This CDR3 reads CASSSSGLAGGSETQYF. The CDR3, as DNA: TGTGCCAGCAGTTCCTCAGGACTAGCGGGGGGTTCAGAGACCCAGTACTTC.

In this sample, this clone turned up once. This chain joins TRBV11-2 and TRBJ2-5; 9 bases line up with TRBD1. This CDR3 is built from 16 residues. Trimming removed 5 bases from V and 5 bases from J; junction bases left unmatched: 12. Germline V CDR1 and CDR2: SGHAT, FQNNGV. The CDR3 protein is CASSDGTGQGYETQYF. CDR3 in DNA: TGTGCCAGCAGCGACGGGACAGGGCAGGGGTACGAGACCCAGTACTTC.

This chain joins TRBV5-4 and TRBJ1-2; 8 positions match TRBD1. The CDR3 consists of 18 residues. Unmatched junction bases numbered 16, after V lost 3 bases and J lost 3 bases. Germline CDR1 reads SGHNT; CDR2 reads YYREEE (reference sequence). The CDR3 DNA reads as TGTGCCAGCAGCTACCTACCGGGACAGGAGGAGAGGGACTATGGCTACACCTTC. It encodes CASSYLPGQEERDYGYTF.

The chain recombines TRBV7-9 with TRBJ2-5, with 9 bases identical to TRBD2. CDR1 and CDR2 from the germline V gene are SEHNR and FQNEAQ (reference sequence). The CDR3 spans 15 residues. V dropped 5 bases and J dropped 4; count of bases not matched to a gene: 8. In nucleotides, the CDR3 is TGTGCCAGCAGCCCCCTTGCGGGGGGGACAGAGACCCAGTACTTC. Protein product: CASSPLAGGTETQYF.

The chain combines TRBV27 with TRBJ2-5, with 7 bases matching TRBD1. In germline, CDR1 is MNHEY, CDR2 SMNVEV (reference sequence). Unmatched junction bases numbered 11, after V lost 5 bases and J lost 5 bases. The length of the CDR3 is 15 residues. The CDR3 region is CASSLGQEIEETQYF. CDR3 sequence (DNA): TGTGCCAGCAGTCTTGGACAGGAGATCGAGGAGACCCAGTACTTC.

This clone was recorded a few times. V gene TRBV13 combines with J gene TRBJ2-1; 11 bases match TRBD2. The germline V gene has CDR1 PRHDT and CDR2 FYEKMQ (reference sequence). Germline trimming cut 5 bases from V and 2 bases from J; bases unmatched to any gene: 5. The CDR3 length is 16 residues. The CDR3 reads CASSGKGLAAYNEQFF. The CDR3 nucleotides are TGTGCCAGCAGCGGAAAGGGACTAGCGGCCTACAATGAGCAGTTCTTC.

The chain has TRBV7-9 and TRBJ1-1, with D possibly matching TRBD1 (5 bases). The CDR3 extends over 14 amino acids. V shed 7 bases and J shed 4 bases, with 16 bases lying between them. Per the germline V gene, CDR1 is SEHNR and CDR2 is FQNEAQ (reference sequence). CDR3 DNA: TGTGCCAGCACTACCGGGGGGGGTGGCACTGAAGCTTTCTTT. Translating it yields CASTTGGGGTEAFF.

This rearrangement joins TRBV7-9 to TRBJ2-3, with D perhaps matching TRBD1 (5 bases). Germline CDR1 reads SEHNR; CDR2 reads FQNEAQ (reference sequence). The CDR3 is made up of 16 amino acids. Trimming stripped 4 bases from V and 2 bases from J, with 16 bases between. CDR3 sequence (DNA): TGTGCCAGCAGCTGGGCAGGGTATTCAGTCACAGATACGCAGTATTTT. It yields the protein CASSWAGYSVTDTQYF.

V is TRBV19 and J is TRBJ1-2; the D gene is possibly TRBD1 (5 bases). The V and J ends lost 5 bases and 6 bases respectively, with 22 bases between them. This CDR3 region has 16 residues. Germline V lookup: CDR1 LNHDA, CDR2 SQIVND (reference sequence). DNA for the CDR3: TGTGCCAGTAGTCCCTTTACGGGGGTCGGTGACAATGGCTACACCTTC. It is translated as CASSPFTGVGDNGYTF.

The CDR3 loop is CASSDTGSGNEQFF. The CDR3 coding sequence is TGTGCCAGCAGTGATACAGGGAGTGGGAATGAGCAGTTCTTC. The chain has TRBV25-1 and TRBJ2-1, with D possibly being TRBD1 (6 bases). The CDR3 is 14 amino acids. Trimming left V 3 bases short and J 7 bases short, with 13 bases between. Looked up from germline, CDR1 is MGHDK and CDR2 is SYGVNS.

As regards this clone: One end of the junction varies from germline; a read error may be responsible. This chain uses TRBV29-1 with TRBJ1-2; no firm D call. The germline V gene encodes CDR1 SQVTM and CDR2 ANQGSEA. This CDR3 is 14 amino acids long. The CDR3 sequence: CSVEDADSNHGYTF. The CDR3 coding sequence is TGCAGCGTTGAAGATGCTGATTCTAACCATGGCTACACCTTC.